Shown below are 10 T cell receptor beta chains from a single sample sequenced in a study of identifying expanded T cells in peripheral blood. TCRdb keeps only in-frame clones here, not all; method: immunoSEQ multiplex PCR. The table records 50,000 to 75,000 clones, under 85% of them present only once. What was sequenced was blood. These receptors were taken from a person aged 18 to 75 in good health.

This sequence joins TRBV30 and TRBJ2-1; D is unclear. CDR3 size: 16 residues. CDR1 is GTSNPN and CDR2 is SVGIG in the germline V gene (reference sequence). Trimming stripped 0 bases from V and 0 bases from J, with 12 bases between. The CDR3 loop is CAWSVLGMSSYNEQFF. The CDR3 nucleotides read TGTGCCTGGAGTGTACTGGGCATGAGCTCCTACAATGAGCAGTTCTTC.

The table lists this clone with a few counts. V usage is TRBV7-9 and J usage is TRBJ1-6; D remains unclear. This CDR3 comprises 15 residues. Trimming pared 5 bases from V and 6 bases from J, leaving 14 bases between. Germline V gene sequence: CDR1 SEHNR, CDR2 FQNEAQ (reference sequence). CDR3 amino acids: CASSPPGRSNSPLHF. CDR3 DNA: TGTGCCAGCAGCCCCCCGGGGAGAAGTAATTCACCCCTCCACTTT.

The DNA for the CDR3 is TGTGCCAGCAGCTTGATACAGGGGGGGAACACTGAAGCTTTCTTT. Protein sequence: CASSLIQGGNTEAFF. V and J are TRBV7-2 and TRBJ1-1; 8 bases are shared with TRBD1. J gave up 1 base and V 3 bases, and 4 bases lay outside the gene matches. From germline, CDR1 is SGHTA and CDR2 FQGNSA. The CDR3 loop spans 15 amino acids.

V and J are TRBV9 and TRBJ1-1; the D gene is possibly TRBD1 (5 bases). The germline CDR1 and CDR2 sequences are SGDLS and YYNGEE. The ends were cut back, 3 bases at V and 6 bases at J, with 12 bases in the middle. The CDR3 sequence is 13 residues long. CDR3 loop: CASSAGTLPEAFF. The CDR3 DNA follows: TGTGCCAGCAGCGCGGGGACCCTCCCTGAAGCTTTCTTT.

The rearrangement links TRBV25-1 to TRBJ2-1; D not resolved. V was shortened by 0 bases and J by 8 bases, with 8 bases between the two germline ends. The CDR3 spans 13 residues. The germline V gene has CDR1 MGHDK and CDR2 SYGVNS. The CDR3 coding sequence is TGTGCCAGCAGTGAATATAGAGCTGATGAGCAGTTCTTC. Protein sequence: CASSEYRADEQFF.

This clone has only one observation. The V and J genes are TRBV7-9 and TRBJ2-3, with D possibly being TRBD2 (7 bases). Germline V gives CDR1 SEHNR, CDR2 FQNEAQ (reference sequence). There are 15 residues in the CDR3. V dropped 4 bases and J dropped 2 bases, with 13 bases sitting between them. In nucleotides, the CDR3 is TGTGCCAGCAGCTACCAGGGGACTAACACAGATACGCAGTATTTT. It is translated as CASSYQGTNTDTQYF.

The chain joins TRBV7-2 to TRBJ2-1; D unresolved. CDR3 length: 10 amino acids. Germline assignment: CDR1 SGHTA and CDR2 FQGNSA. Trimming removed 8 bases at V and 4 bases at J, with 3 bases between. This chain's CDR3 is CASRYNEQFF. The DNA for the CDR3 is TGTGCCAGCCGGTACAATGAGCAGTTCTTC.

This clone appeared a single time. The chain combines TRBV6-1 with TRBJ1-1; the D gene is possibly TRBD1 (6 bases). The germline V and J ends were trimmed by 7 bases and 0 bases, with 12 bases remaining between them. The CDR3 has 14 residues. Per the germline V gene, CDR1 is MNHNS and CDR2 is SASEGT. CDR3 sequence (DNA): TGTGCCAGCAAAGGACAGTTCATGAACACTGAAGCTTTCTTT. It is translated as CASKGQFMNTEAFF.

The chain carries TRBV19 and TRBJ2-1; TRBD2 matches 12 bases. This CDR3 spans 16 amino acids. The trim removed 6 bases at V and 5 bases at J, leaving 8 bases unmatched. Germline CDR1 is LNHDA and CDR2 is SQIVND (reference sequence). The CDR3 DNA is TGTGCCAGTAGGGTTACTAGCGGGGGGAAGCACAATGAGCAGTTCTTC. Amino acids: CASRVTSGGKHNEQFF. Variable domain in full (rest from reference TRBV19 and TRBJ2-1): DGGITQSPKYLFRKEGQNVTLSCEQNLNHDAMYWYRQDPGQGLRLIYYSQIVNDFQKGDIAEGYSVSREKKESFPLTVTSAQKNPTAFYLCASRVTSGGKHNEQFFGPGTRLTVL.

The chain recombines TRBV9 with TRBJ2-5; the match to TRBD2 covers 13 bases. CDR3 size: 16 residues. The V and J ends lost 3 bases and 1 base, in that order; junction bases with no gene match: 3. The germline V gene encodes CDR1 SGDLS and CDR2 YYNGEE. The CDR3 protein is CASSGGLAGTQETQYF. CDR3 nucleotides: TGTGCCAGCAGCGGGGGACTAGCGGGGACCCAAGAGACCCAGTACTTC.